This T cell receptor beta chain was sequenced for a study of beta chain features in type 1 diabetes. The wider study: The study examined about 110,000,000 sorted cells across all samples.

Germline CDR1 reads SGHAT; CDR2 reads FQDESV (reference sequence). J gave up 0 bases and V 9 bases, and 5 bases lay outside the gene matches. The CDR3 runs 14 residues. The investigators reverse transcribed all of the isolated RNA, so they sequenced expressed TCRB transcripts. TCRdb keeps only in-frame clones here, not all; method: immunoSEQ multiplex PCR. The sample includes approximately 300,000 clones, roughly 9.6% of them seen just once. This clone showed up just a few times. Material for sequencing was naive CD4+ T cells from blood. This TCR was sampled from a woman in her 30s in good health. The J gene is TRBJ1-1, the V gene TRBV11-1, with 9 positions matching TRBD1. The CDR3 loop reads CASRGTGMNTEAFF. The CDR3 region has the DNA TGTGCCAGTAGAGGGACAGGGATGAACACTGAAGCTTTCTTT.